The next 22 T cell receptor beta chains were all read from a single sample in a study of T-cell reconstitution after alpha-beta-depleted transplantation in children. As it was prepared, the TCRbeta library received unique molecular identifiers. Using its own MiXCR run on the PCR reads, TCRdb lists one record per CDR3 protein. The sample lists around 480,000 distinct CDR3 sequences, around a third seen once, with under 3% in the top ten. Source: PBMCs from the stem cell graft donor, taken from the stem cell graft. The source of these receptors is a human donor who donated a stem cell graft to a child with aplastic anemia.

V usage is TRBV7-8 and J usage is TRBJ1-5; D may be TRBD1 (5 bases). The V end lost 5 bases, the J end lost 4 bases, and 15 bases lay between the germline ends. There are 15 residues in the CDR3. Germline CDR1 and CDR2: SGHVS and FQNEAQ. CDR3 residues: CASSNVWDGNQPQHF. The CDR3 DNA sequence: TGTGCCAGCAGCAATGTGTGGGACGGTAATCAGCCCCAGCATTTT.

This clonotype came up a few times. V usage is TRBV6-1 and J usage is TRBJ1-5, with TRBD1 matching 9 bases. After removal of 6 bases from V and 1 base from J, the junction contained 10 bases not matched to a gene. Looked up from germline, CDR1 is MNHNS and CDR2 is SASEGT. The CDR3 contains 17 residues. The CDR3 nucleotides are TGTGCCAGCAGGTCGGGACAGGGAGTTAGCAGCAATCAGCCCCAGCATTTT. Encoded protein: CASRSGQGVSSNQPQHF.

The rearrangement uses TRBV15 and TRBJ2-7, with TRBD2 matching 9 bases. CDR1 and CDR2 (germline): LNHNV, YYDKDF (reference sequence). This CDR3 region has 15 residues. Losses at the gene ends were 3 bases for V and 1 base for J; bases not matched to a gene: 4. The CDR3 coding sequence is TGTGCCACCAGCAGGATAGCGGGGGAGTCCTACGAGCAGTACTTC. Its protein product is CATSRIAGESYEQYF.

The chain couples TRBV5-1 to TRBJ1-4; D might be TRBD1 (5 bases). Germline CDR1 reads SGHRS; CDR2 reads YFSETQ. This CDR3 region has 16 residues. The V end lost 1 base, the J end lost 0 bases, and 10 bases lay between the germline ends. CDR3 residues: CASSLRQSTTNEKLFF. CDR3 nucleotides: TGCGCCAGCAGCTTGCGACAGTCGACAACTAATGAAAAACTGTTTTTT.

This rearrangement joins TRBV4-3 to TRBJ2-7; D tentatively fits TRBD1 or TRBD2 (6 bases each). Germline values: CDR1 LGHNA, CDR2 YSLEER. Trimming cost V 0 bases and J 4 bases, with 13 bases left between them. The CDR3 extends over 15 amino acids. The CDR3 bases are TGCGCCAGCAGCCAAGAGAGGGGGGACGGTTACGAGCAGTACTTC. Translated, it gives CASSQERGDGYEQYF.

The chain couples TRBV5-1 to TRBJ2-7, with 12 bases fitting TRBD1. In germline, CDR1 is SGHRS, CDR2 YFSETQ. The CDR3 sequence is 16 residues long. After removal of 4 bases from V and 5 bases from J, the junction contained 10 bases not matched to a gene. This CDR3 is CASSNAGTGGGNEQYF. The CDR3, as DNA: TGCGCCAGCAGCAATGCCGGGACAGGGGGCGGCAACGAGCAGTACTTC. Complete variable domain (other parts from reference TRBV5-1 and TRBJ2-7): KAGVTQTPRYLIKTRGQQVTLSCSPISGHRSVSWYQQTPGQGLQFLFEYFSETQRNKGNFPGRFSGRQFSNSRSEMNVSTLELGDSALYLCASSNAGTGGGNEQYFGPGTRLTVT.

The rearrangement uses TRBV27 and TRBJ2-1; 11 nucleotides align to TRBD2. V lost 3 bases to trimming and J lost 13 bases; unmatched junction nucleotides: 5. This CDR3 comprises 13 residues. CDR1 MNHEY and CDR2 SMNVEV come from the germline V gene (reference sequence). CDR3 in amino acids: CASSLSSGRAQFF. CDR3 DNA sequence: TGTGCCAGCAGTTTGAGTAGCGGGAGGGCCCAGTTCTTC.

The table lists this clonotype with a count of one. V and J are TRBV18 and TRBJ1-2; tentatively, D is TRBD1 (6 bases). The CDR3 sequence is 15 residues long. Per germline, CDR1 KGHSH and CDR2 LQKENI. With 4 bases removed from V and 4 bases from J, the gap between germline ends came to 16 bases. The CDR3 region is CASSRSLGDTYGYTF. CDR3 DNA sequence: TGTGCCAGCTCACGTTCGTTGGGGGACACCTATGGCTACACCTTC.

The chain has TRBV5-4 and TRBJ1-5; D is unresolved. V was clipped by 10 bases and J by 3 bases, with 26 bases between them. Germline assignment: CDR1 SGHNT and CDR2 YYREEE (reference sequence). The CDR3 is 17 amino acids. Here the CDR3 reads CAPTLRDTPSLNQPQHF. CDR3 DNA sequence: TGTGCCCCTACATTGAGGGATACCCCTTCTCTCAATCAGCCCCAGCATTTT.

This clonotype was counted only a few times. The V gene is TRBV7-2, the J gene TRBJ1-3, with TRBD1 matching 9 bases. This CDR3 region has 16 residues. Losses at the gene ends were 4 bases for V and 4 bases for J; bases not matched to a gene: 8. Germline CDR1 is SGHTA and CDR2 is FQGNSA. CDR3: CASSSPEQGAGNTIYF. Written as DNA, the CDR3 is TGTGCCAGCAGCTCGCCCGAACAGGGGGCAGGAAACACCATATATTTT.

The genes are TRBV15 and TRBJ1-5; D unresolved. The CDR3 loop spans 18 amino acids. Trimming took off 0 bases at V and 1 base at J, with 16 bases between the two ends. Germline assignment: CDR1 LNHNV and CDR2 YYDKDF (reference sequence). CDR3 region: CATSRDPKGGGSNQPQHF. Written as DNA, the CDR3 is TGTGCCACCAGCAGAGATCCAAAAGGCGGAGGGAGCAATCAGCCCCAGCATTTT.

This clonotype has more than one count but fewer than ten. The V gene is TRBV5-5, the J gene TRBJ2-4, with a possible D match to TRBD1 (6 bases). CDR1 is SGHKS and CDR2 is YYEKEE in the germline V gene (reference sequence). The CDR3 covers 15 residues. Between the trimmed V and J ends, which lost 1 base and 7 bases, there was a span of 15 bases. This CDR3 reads CASSLSAGDWNIQYF. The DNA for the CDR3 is TGTGCCAGCAGCTTGTCGGCAGGGGATTGGAACATTCAGTACTTC.

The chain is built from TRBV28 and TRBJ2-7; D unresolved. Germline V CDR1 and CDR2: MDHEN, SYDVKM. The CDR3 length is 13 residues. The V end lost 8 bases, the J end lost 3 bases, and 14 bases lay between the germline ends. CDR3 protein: CASGRTNGYEQYF. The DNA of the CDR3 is TGTGCCAGCGGAAGAACAAACGGCTACGAGCAGTACTTC.

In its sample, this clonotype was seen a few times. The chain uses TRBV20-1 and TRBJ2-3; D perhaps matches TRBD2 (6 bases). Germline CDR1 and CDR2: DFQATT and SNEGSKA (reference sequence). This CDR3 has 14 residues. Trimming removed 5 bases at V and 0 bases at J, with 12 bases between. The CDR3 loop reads CSAPGTSSTDTQYF. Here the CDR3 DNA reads TGCAGTGCTCCCGGGACTTCTAGCACAGATACGCAGTATTTT.

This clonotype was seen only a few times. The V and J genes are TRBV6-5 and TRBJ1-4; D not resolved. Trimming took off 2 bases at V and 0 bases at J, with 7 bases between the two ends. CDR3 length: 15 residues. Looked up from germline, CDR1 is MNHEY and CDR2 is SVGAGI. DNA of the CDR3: TGTGCCAGCAGTTACGACACAACAACTAATGAAAAACTGTTTTTT. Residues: CASSYDTTTNEKLFF.

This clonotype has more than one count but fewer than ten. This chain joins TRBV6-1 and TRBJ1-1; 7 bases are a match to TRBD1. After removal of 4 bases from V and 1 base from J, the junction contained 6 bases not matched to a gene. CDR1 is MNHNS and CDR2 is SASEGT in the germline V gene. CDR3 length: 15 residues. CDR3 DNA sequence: TGTGCCAGCAGTGTCCAGGGGGTTGGGAACACTGAAGCTTTCTTT. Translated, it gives CASSVQGVGNTEAFF.

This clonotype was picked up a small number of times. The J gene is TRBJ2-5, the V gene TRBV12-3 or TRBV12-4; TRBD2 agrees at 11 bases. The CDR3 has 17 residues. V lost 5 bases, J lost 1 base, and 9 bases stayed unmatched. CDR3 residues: CASSQRTSGSSQETQYF. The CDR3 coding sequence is TGTGCCAGCAGTCAACGGACTAGCGGGTCTTCCCAAGAGACCCAGTACTTC.

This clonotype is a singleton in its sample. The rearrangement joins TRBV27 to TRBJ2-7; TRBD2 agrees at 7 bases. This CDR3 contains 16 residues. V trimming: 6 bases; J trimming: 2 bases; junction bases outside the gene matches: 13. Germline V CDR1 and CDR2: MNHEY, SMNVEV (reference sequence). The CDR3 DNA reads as TGTGCCAGCAGCACTCCAAGCGGGATGGGGACCTACGAGCAGTACGTC. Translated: CASSTPSGMGTYEQYV.

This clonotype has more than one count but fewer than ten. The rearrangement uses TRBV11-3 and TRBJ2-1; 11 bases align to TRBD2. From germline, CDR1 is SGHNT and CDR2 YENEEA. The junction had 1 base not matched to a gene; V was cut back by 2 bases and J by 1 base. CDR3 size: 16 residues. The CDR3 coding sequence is TGTGCCAGCAGCTTATCTAGCGGGAGGTCCTACAATGAGCAGTTCTTC. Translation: CASSLSSGRSYNEQFF.

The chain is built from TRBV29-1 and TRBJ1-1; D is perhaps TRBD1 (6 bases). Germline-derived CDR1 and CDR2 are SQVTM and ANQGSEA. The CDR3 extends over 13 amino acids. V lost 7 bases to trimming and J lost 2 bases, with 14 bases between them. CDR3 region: CSATGQLNTEAFF. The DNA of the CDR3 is TGCAGCGCTACCGGACAGCTAAACACTGAAGCTTTCTTT. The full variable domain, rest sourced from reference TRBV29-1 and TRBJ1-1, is SAVISQKPSRDICQRGTSLTIQCQVDSQVTMMFWYRQQPGQSLTLIATANQGSEATYESGFVIDKFPISRPNLTFSTLTVSNMSPEDSSIYLCSATGQLNTEAFFGQGTRLTVV.

The CDR3 DNA sequence: TGTGCCAGCAGCGTAGCACCCCAGGGAGTTGGGGCCAACGTCCTGACTTTC. It yields the protein CASSVAPQGVGANVLTF. This chain uses TRBV9 with TRBJ2-6, with D perhaps matching TRBD1 or TRBD2 (5 bases each). This CDR3 contains 17 residues. Between the trimmed V and J ends, which lost 0 bases and 3 bases, there was a span of 13 bases. Germline lookup yields CDR1 SGDLS and CDR2 YYNGEE.

The CDR3 here is CASRVSGDGNQPQHF. CDR3 coding DNA: TGTGCCAGCAGGGTTTCGGGGGATGGCAATCAGCCCCAGCATTTT. This chain links TRBV6-1 with TRBJ1-5; possible D gene TRBD1, 5 bases. Germline CDR1 and CDR2: MNHNS and SASEGT. This CDR3 has 15 amino acids. V dropped 6 bases and J dropped 2 bases, with 14 bases sitting between them.